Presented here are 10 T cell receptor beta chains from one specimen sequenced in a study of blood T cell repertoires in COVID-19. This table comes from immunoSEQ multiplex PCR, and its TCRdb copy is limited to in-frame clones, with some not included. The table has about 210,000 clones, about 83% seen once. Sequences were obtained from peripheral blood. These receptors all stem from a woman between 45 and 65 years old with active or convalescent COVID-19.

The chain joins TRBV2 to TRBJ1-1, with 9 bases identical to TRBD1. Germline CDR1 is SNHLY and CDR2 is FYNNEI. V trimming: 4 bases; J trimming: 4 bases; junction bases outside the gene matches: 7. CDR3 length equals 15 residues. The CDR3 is CASSVPPGQGTEAFF. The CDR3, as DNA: TGTGCCAGCAGTGTCCCCCCGGGACAGGGCACTGAAGCTTTCTTT.

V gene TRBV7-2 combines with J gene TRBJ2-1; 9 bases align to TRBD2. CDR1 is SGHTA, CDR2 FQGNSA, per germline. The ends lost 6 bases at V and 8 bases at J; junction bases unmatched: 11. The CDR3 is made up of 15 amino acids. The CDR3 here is CASSPGGGRAYEQFF. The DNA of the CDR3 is TGTGCCAGCAGTCCGGGAGGCGGGAGGGCCTATGAGCAGTTCTTC. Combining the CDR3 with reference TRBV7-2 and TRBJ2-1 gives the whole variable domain GAGVSQSPSNKVTEKGKDVELRCDPISGHTALYWYRQSLGQGLEFLIYFQGNSAPDKSGLPSDRFSAERTGGSVSTLTIQRTQQEDSAVYLCASSPGGGRAYEQFFGPGTRLTVL.

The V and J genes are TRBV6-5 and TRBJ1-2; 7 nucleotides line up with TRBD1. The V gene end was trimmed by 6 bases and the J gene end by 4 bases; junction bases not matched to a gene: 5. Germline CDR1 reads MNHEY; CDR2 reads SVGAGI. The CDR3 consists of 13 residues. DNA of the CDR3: TGTGCCAGCAGGCCAGGGGGGAGCTATGGCTACACCTTC. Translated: CASRPGGSYGYTF.

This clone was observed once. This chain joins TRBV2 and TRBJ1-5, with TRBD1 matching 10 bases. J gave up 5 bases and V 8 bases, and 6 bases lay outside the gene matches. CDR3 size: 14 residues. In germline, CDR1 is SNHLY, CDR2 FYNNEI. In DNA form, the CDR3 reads TGTGCCAGCCATTGGGACAGGGGTGATCAGCCCCAGCATTTT. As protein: CASHWDRGDQPQHF.

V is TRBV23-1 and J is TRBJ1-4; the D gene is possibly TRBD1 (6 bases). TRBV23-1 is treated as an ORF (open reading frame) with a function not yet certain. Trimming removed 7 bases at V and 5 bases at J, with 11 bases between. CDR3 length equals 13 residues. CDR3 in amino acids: CASKGGENEKLFF. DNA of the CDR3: TGCGCCAGCAAGGGGGGGGAAAATGAAAAACTGTTTTTT.

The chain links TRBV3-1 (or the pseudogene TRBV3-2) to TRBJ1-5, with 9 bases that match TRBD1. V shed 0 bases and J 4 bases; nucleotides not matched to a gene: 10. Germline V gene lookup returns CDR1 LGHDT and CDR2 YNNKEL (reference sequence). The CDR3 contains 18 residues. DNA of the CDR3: TGTGCCAGCAGCCAAGACATACTCCTCGGGACAGGGAATCAGCCCCAGCATTTT. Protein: CASSQDILLGTGNQPQHF.

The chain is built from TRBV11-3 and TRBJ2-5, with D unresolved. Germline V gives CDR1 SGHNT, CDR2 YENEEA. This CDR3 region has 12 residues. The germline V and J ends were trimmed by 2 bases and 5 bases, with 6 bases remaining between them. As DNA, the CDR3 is TGTGCCAGCAGCTTATCCCCTGAGACCCAGTACTTC. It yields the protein CASSLSPETQYF.

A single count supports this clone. This CDR3 reads CASKRDRGPLSRETQYF. CDR3 nucleotide sequence: TGTGCCAGTAAGAGAGACAGGGGACCCCTAAGTCGAGAGACCCAGTACTTC. The V and J genes are TRBV28 and TRBJ2-5; the match to TRBD1 covers 8 bases. V was pared by 9 bases and J by 4 bases, with 19 bases of the junction left unmatched. The length of the CDR3 is 17 residues. Per the germline V gene, CDR1 is MDHEN and CDR2 is SYDVKM.

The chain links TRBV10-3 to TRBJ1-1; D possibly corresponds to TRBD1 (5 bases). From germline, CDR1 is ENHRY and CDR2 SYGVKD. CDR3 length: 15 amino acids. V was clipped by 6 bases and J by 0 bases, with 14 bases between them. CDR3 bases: TGTGCCATCAGGGGGGAGGGTGTCATGAACACTGAAGCTTTCTTT. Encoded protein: CAIRGEGVMNTEAFF.

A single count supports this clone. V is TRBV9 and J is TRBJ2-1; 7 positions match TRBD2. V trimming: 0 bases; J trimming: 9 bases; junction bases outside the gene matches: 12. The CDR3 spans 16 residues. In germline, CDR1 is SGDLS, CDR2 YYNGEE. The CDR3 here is CASSVAGGKMGTEQFF. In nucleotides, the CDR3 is TGTGCCAGCAGCGTAGCGGGGGGTAAGATGGGGACTGAGCAGTTCTTC.